These T cell receptor beta chains were read from a single sample in a study of blood T cell repertoires in COVID-19. The data were produced by immunoSEQ multiplex PCR, yet TCRdb's version contains in-frame clones alone and is incomplete. Of around 160,000 clones in the sample, approximately 83% were seen once. The specimen was PBMCs or T cells enriched from blood (not recorded which). The receptors stem from a woman aged 55-70 years who had recovered from COVID-19. Both conserved end residues are part of each CDR3. The D gene is left open where the match is weak. Part of the rows lack a size; the others show once, few, many or a class for expanded clones.

clone_size,j_call,v_call,d_call,cdr3_aa,cdr3_nt
.,TRBJ1-2,TRBV12-3/TRBV12-4,TRBD1,CASTLGQVYGYTF,TGTGCCAGCACCCTTGGACAGGTTTATGGCTACACCTTC
.,TRBJ1-5,TRBV4-1,.,CASSQVALGPQHF,TGCGCCAGCAGCCAAGTCGCCCTAGGGCCCCAGCATTTT
.,TRBJ2-1,TRBV19,.,CATAGGALSYNEQFF,TGTGCCACCGCTGGGGGCGCGTTATCCTACAATGAGCAGTTCTTC
few,TRBJ1-3,TRBV5-4,.,CASSDRTTGNTIYF,TGTGCCAGCAGCGATCGGACAACTGGAAACACCATATATTTT
.,TRBJ2-1,TRBV4-2,TRBD2,CASRPLTSGGYNEQFF,TGTGCCAGCAGGCCATTGACTAGCGGGGGGTACAATGAGCAGTTCTTC
.,TRBJ1-1,TRBV6-5,.,CASRYTEEAFF,TGTGCCAGCAGATACACCGAGGAAGCTTTCTTT
.,TRBJ1-2,TRBV6-1,.,CASSERGLYGYTF,TGTGCCAGCAGTGAAAGAGGGCTCTATGGCTACACCTTC
medium-sized,TRBJ1-2,TRBV29-1,TRBD1,CSVGQGIGYGYTF,TGCAGCGTTGGACAGGGGATAGGGTATGGCTACACCTTC
.,TRBJ2-3,TRBV7-3,.,CASSLTSGTDTQYF,TGTGCCAGCAGCTTAACTAGCGGCACAGATACGCAGTATTTT
.,TRBJ2-7,TRBV5-1,.,CASSLTLRTASPYEQYF,TGCGCCAGCAGCTTGACGCTCCGGACAGCTTCCCCCTACGAGCAGTACTTC
.,TRBJ1-1,TRBV12-3/TRBV12-4,.,CASRGQLNTEAFF,TGTGCCAGCAGAGGACAGTTAAACACTGAAGCTTTCTTT
.,TRBJ1-6,TRBV6-5,TRBD1,CASRPGTGSSPLHF,TGTGCCAGCAGACCCGGGACAGGGAGCTCACCCCTCCACTTT
.,TRBJ2-1,TRBV3-1/TRBV3-2,TRBD1,CASSEGQSVAEQFF,TGTGCCAGCAGCGAGGGACAGTCCGTCGCTGAGCAGTTCTTC
.,TRBJ2-7,TRBV27,TRBD2,CASSGNRRGAYEQYF,TGTGCCAGCAGTGGGAATCGGCGGGGGGCCTACGAGCAGTACTTC
.,TRBJ2-2,TRBV2,TRBD1,CASRGGTGNVAGELFF,TGTGCCAGCAGGGGAGGGACAGGGAACGTCGCCGGGGAGCTGTTTTTT
.,TRBJ2-6,TRBV11-2,TRBD1,CASSFQGAGANVLTF,TGTGCCAGCAGCTTCCAGGGGGCTGGGGCCAACGTCCTGACTTTC
.,TRBJ2-1,TRBV7-3,.,CASSPWGGASNEQFF,TGTGCCAGCAGCCCTTGGGGGGGGGCTAGTAATGAGCAGTTCTTC
.,TRBJ2-5,TRBV28,TRBD1,CASLGTDYQETQYF,TGTGCCAGCCTGGGGACAGACTACCAAGAGACCCAGTACTTC
.,TRBJ1-1,TRBV5-1,.,CASSLYGGDTEAFF,TGCGCCAGCAGCTTGTACGGGGGGGACACTGAAGCTTTCTTT
.,TRBJ1-2,TRBV12-3/TRBV12-4,TRBD1,CASSPGQTFDYTF,TGTGCCAGCAGTCCGGGACAGACCTTTGACTACACCTTC
.,TRBJ1-2,TRBV3-1/TRBV3-2,TRBD1,CASSQGLFQGAGYTF,TGTGCCAGCAGCCAAGGTCTGTTTCAGGGGGCAGGCTACACCTTC
.,TRBJ1-3,TRBV18,.,CASSPPRTVSSGNTIYF,TGTGCCAGCTCACCTCCCAGGACAGTCAGCTCTGGAAACACCATATATTTT
.,TRBJ1-1,TRBV19,.,CASSGTGGTEAFF,TGTGCCAGTAGTGGGACCGGGGGCACTGAAGCTTTCTTT
.,TRBJ1-2,TRBV5-6,TRBD1,CASSFPTGAKDGYTF,TGTGCCAGCAGCTTTCCGACAGGGGCGAAGGATGGCTACACCTTC
.,TRBJ1-6,TRBV28,.,CASSLLRGLSYNSPLHF,TGTGCCAGCAGTTTATTGCGGGGGCTCTCCTATAATTCACCCCTCCACTTT
.,TRBJ2-5,TRBV18,TRBD2,CASSPAGGTQETQYF,TGTGCCAGCTCACCAGCGGGGGGGACCCAAGAGACCCAGTACTTC